A selection of T cell receptor beta chains follows, all from one sample in a study of shared clonotypes between healthy human individuals. Method: immunoSEQ multiplex PCR; TCRdb's copy keeps in-frame clones and lacks some. Of 1.5 million to 2.5 million clones detected, about 94% appear once; the ten largest clones hold 1% to 1.5%. Sequenced material: naive CD8+ T cells sorted from blood. All receptors derive from a man aged 18 to 30 in good health. Each CDR3 is given with its conserved first and last residue. D genes are given only for firm matches. Some rows mark clone size as missing; the rest say once, few, many or name a class of expanded clone.

TRBD2	TRBJ2-5	TRBV10-2	.	CASGGGSDQYF	TGCGCCAGCGGGGGAGGGAGTGACCAGTACTTC
.	TRBJ2-3	TRBV4-3	few	CASSQDGGFSTDTQYF	TGCGCCAGCAGCCAAGATGGGGGATTCAGCACAGATACGCAGTATTTT
.	TRBJ2-7	TRBV5-1	.	CASSFTGPYEQYF	TGCGCCAGCAGCTTTACAGGGCCCTACGAGCAGTACTTC
TRBD1	TRBJ2-7	TRBV11-2	once	CASSPGTGNYEQYF	TGTGCCAGCAGCCCCGGGACAGGGAACTACGAGCAGTACTTC
.	TRBJ2-3	TRBV7-6	.	CASSSEGLVGTQYF	TGTGCCAGCAGCTCCGAGGGACTCGTGGGTACGCAGTATTTT
.	TRBJ2-7	TRBV29-1	.	CSVEGQGYEQYF	TGCAGCGTTGAAGGGCAGGGTTACGAGCAGTACTTC
.	TRBJ2-7	TRBV7-3	.	CASSLQYRDAYEQYF	TGTGCCAGCAGCTTGCAGTACAGGGACGCCTACGAGCAGTACTTC
.	TRBJ1-1	TRBV9	.	CASSVGAFSEAFF	TGTGCCAGCAGCGTAGGGGCATTCTCTGAAGCTTTCTTT
.	TRBJ1-1	TRBV2	.	CASGGDTAMNTEAFF	TGTGCCAGCGGTGGGGACACCGCTATGAACACTGAAGCTTTCTTT
.	TRBJ2-2	TRBV5-6	.	CASSLDGPGELFF	TGTGCCAGCAGCTTGGATGGGCCCGGGGAGCTGTTTTTT
.	TRBJ2-2	TRBV7-6	.	CASSLEVNTGELFF	TGTGCCAGCAGCTTAGAGGTGAACACCGGGGAGCTGTTTTTT
.	TRBJ2-7	TRBV19	.	CASSDAGPYEQYF	TGTGCCAGTAGTGACGCGGGACCCTACGAGCAGTACTTC